This TCR beta chain comes out of a study of cytomegalovirus exposure and HLA in healthy donors. Overall study: Within an early data release were 65 million to 90 million unique TCRs drawn from HLA-typed donors. For the roughly 370 genotyped donors, 75% to 90% fell within the Caucasian-associated ancestry cluster.

Note on this clone: The antigen is not known.

J was trimmed by 1 base and V by 7 bases; bases with no gene match: 8. Germline lookup yields CDR1 LNHDA and CDR2 SQIVND (reference sequence). This CDR3 is 16 amino acids long. The PCR contained 60 Vbeta and 13 Jbeta primers. TCRdb keeps only in-frame clones here, not all; method: immunoSEQ multiplex PCR. The sample lists 150,000 to 200,000 clones, approximately 80% occurring once. Study-wide points: TCR beta sequences reportedly predicted most subjects' HLA-A and HLA-B alleles accurately. It was reportedly the case that the classifier diagnosed cytomegalovirus status with high specificity and sensitivity.

Sequenced sample: PBMCs. The chain recombines TRBV19 with TRBJ1-3, with 9 bases fitting TRBD1. This sequence was found in a man aged 50 to 59 in good health and CMV-seropositive. The CDR3 coding sequence is TGTGCCAGTATCCGGGACAGGGTAGGATCTGGAAACACCATATATTTT. It translates to CASIRDRVGSGNTIYF.